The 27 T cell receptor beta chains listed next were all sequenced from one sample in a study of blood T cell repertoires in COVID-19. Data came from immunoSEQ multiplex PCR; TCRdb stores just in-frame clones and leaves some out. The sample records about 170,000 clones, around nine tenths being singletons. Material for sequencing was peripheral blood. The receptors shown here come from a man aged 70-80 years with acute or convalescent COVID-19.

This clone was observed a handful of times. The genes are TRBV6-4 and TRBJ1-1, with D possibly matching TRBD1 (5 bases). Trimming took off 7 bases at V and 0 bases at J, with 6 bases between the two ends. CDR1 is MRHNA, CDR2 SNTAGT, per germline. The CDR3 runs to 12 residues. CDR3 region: CASTTVNTEAFF. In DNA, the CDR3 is TGTGCCAGCACGACAGTGAACACTGAAGCTTTCTTT.

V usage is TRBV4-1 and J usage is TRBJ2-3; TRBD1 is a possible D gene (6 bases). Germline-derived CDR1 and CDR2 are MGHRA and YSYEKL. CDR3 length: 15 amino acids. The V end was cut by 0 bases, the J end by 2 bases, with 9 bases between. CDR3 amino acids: CASSQEVGATDTQYF. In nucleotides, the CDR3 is TGCGCCAGCAGCCAAGAGGTGGGGGCCACAGATACGCAGTATTTT.

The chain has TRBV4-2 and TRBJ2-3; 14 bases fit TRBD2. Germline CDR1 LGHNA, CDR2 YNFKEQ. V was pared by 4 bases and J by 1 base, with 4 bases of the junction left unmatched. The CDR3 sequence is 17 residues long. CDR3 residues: CASSPGLAGAGTDTQYF. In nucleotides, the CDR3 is TGTGCCAGCAGCCCGGGACTAGCGGGGGCTGGCACAGATACGCAGTATTTT.

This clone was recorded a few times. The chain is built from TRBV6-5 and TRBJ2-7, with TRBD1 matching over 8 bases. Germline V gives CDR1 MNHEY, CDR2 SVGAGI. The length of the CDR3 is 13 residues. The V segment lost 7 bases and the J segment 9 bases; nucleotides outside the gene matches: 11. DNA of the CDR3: TGTGCCAGCACGGACAGGGCGTCTAAGAGGCAGTACTTC. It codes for CASTDRASKRQYF.

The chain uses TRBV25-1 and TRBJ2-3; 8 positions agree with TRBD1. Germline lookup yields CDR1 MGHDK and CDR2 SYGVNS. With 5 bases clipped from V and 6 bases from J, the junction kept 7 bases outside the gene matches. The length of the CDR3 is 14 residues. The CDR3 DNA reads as TGTGCCAGCAGTCCACGACAGGGGCAGGATACGCAGTATTTT. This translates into CASSPRQGQDTQYF.

The CDR3 spells CASSFSVVTEAFF. CDR3 DNA: TGTGCCAGCAGCTTTTCGGTGGTCACTGAAGCTTTCTTT. The V gene is TRBV7-9, the J gene TRBJ1-1; D gene unclear. V was shortened by 3 bases and J by 4 bases, with 9 bases between the two germline ends. The CDR3 is 13 residues long. In germline, CDR1 is SEHNR, CDR2 FQNEAQ (reference sequence).

CDR3 region: CASSPRGPGLAGHNEQFF. CDR3 nucleotide sequence: TGTGCCAGCAGCCCTAGGGGGCCGGGACTAGCGGGACACAATGAGCAGTTCTTC. This rearrangement joins TRBV7-2 to TRBJ2-1; the match to TRBD2 covers 13 bases. The CDR3 has 18 amino acids. CDR1 and CDR2 (germline): SGHTA, FQGNSA. V gave up 5 bases and J gave up 5 bases; unmatched junction bases: 12.

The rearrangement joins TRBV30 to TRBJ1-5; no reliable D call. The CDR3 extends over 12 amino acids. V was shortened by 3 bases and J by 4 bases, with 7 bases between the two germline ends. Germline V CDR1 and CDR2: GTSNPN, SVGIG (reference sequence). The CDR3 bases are TGTGCCTGGAGGGAGAAGAATCAGCCCCAGCATTTT. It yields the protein CAWREKNQPQHF.

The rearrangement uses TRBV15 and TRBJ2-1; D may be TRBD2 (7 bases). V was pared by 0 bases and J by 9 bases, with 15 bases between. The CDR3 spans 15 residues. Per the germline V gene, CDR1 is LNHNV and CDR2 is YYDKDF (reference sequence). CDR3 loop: CATSRDRLADSEQFF. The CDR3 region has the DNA TGTGCCACCAGCAGAGATCGGCTAGCGGACAGTGAGCAGTTCTTC.

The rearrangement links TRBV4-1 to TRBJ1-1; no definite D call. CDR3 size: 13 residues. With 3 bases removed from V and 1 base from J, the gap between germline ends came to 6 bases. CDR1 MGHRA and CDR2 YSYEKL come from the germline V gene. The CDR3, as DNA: TGCGCCAGCAGCCAGCCGGGGAACACTGAAGCTTTCTTT. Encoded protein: CASSQPGNTEAFF.

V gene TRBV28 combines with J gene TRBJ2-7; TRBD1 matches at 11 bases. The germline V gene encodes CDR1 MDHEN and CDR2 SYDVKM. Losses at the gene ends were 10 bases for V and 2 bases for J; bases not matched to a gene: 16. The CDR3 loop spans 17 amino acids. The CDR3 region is CAIRTGGTKTGAYEQYF. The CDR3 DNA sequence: TGTGCCATTCGGACAGGGGGCACTAAAACAGGGGCCTACGAGCAGTACTTC.

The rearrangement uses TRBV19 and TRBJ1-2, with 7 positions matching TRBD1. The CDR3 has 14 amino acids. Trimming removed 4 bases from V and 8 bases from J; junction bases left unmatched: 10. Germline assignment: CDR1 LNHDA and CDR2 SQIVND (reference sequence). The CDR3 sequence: CASSTEGQSLGYTF. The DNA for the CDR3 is TGTGCCAGTAGTACCGAGGGACAGAGTCTGGGCTACACCTTC. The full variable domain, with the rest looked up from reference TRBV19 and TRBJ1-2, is DGGITQSPKYLFRKEGQNVTLSCEQNLNHDAMYWYRQDPGQGLRLIYYSQIVNDFQKGDIAEGYSVSREKKESFPLTVTSAQKNPTAFYLCASSTEGQSLGYTFGSGTRLTVV.

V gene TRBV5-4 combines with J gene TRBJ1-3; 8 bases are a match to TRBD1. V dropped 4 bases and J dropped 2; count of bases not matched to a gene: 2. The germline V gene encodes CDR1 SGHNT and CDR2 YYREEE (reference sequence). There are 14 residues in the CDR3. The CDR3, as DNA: TGTGCCAGCAGCCCGGACAGGGCTGGAAACACCATATATTTT. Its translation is CASSPDRAGNTIYF.

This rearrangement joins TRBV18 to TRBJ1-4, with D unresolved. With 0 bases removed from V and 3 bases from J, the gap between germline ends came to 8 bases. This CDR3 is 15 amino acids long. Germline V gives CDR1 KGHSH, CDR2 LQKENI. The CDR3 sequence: CASSPPGFSNEKLFF. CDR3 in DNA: TGTGCCAGCTCACCACCGGGCTTCTCTAATGAAAAACTGTTTTTT.

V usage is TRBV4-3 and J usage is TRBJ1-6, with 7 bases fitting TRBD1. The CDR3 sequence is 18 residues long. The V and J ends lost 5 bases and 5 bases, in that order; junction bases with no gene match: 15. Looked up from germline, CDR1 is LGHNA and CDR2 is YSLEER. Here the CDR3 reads CASSFERQGANNNSPLHF. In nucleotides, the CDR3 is TGCGCCAGCAGCTTTGAACGACAGGGTGCTAACAATAATTCACCCCTCCACTTT.

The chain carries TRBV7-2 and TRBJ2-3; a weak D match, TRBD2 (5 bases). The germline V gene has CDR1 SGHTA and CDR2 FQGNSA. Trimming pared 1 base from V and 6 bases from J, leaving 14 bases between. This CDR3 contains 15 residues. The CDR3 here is CASSLGVSARDTQYF. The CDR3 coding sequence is TGTGCCAGCAGCTTAGGGGTTAGCGCAAGGGATACGCAGTATTTT.

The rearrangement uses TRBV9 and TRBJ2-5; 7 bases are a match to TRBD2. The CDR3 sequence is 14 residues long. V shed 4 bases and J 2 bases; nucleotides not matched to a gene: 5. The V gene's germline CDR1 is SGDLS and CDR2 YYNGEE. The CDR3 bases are TGTGCCAGCAGCCCCGAGGGACTACAAGAGACCCAGTACTTC. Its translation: CASSPEGLQETQYF.

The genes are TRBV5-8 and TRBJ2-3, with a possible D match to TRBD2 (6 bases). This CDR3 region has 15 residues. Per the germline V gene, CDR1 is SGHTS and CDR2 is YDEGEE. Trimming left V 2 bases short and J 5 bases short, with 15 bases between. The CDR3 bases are TGTGCCAGCAGCTTAGGGACTCTTAGCGAAGATACGCAGTATTTT. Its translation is CASSLGTLSEDTQYF. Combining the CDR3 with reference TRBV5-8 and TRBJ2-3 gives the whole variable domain EAGVTQSPTHLIKTRGQQATLRCSPISGHTSVYWYQQALGLGLQFLLWYDEGEERNRGNFPPRFSGRQFPNYSSELNVNALELEDSALYLCASSLGTLSEDTQYFGPGTRLTVL.

CDR3 sequence reads: CASSIRTGTVPEAFF. CDR3 coding DNA: TGTGCCAGTAGTATACGGACAGGGACGGTACCTGAAGCTTTCTTT. The chain has TRBV19 and TRBJ1-1; TRBD1 agrees at 8 bases. V was pared by 2 bases and J by 6 bases, with 8 bases of the junction left unmatched. The CDR3 sequence is 15 residues long. Germline V gene lookup returns CDR1 LNHDA and CDR2 SQIVND (reference sequence).

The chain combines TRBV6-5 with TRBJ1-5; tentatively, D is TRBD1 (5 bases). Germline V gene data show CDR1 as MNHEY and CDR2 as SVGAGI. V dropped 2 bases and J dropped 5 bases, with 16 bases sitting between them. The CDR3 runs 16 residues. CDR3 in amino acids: CASSYHQGSRDQPQHF. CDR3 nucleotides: TGTGCCAGCAGTTACCACCAGGGAAGTAGGGATCAGCCCCAGCATTTT.

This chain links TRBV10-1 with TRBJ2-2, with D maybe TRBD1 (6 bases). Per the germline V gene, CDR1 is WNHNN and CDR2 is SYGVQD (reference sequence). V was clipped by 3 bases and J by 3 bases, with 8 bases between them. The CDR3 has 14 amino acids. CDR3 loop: CASSDRGYTGELFF. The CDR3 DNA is TGCGCCAGCAGTGACAGGGGATACACCGGGGAGCTGTTTTTT.

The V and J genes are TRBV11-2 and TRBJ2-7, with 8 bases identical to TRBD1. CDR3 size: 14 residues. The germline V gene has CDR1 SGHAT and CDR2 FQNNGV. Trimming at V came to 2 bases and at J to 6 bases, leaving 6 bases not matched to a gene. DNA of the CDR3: TGTGCCAGCAGCTTAATGCTGACAGGGGTCGAGCAGTACTTC. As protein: CASSLMLTGVEQYF.

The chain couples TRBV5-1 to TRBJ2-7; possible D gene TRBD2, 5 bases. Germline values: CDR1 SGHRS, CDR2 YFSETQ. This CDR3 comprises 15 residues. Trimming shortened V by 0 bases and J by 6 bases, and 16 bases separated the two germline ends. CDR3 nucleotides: TGCGCCAGCAGCTTGGGCGCGGGTGGAGTGGGCGAGCAGTACTTC. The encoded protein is CASSLGAGGVGEQYF.

CDR3 sequence (DNA): TGTGCCAGCCCTCTCTCCTACGAGCAGTACTTC. It yields the protein CASPLSYEQYF. The V call is TRBV7-3, the J call TRBJ2-7; D unclear. Trimming stripped 8 bases from V and 0 bases from J, with 5 bases between. Germline loops: CDR1 SGHTA, CDR2 FQGTGA. The CDR3 is 11 residues long.

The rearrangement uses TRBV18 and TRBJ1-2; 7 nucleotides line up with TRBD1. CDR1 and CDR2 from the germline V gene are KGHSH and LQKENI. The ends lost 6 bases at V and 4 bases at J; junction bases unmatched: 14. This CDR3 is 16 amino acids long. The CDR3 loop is CASSSSQGKVGYGYTF. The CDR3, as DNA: TGTGCCAGCTCTTCCTCACAGGGGAAGGTCGGCTATGGCTACACCTTC.

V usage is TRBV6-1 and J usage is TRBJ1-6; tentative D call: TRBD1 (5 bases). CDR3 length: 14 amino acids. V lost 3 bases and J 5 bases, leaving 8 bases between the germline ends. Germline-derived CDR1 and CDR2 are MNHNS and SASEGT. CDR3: CASSDDRNNSPLHF. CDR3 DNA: TGTGCCAGCAGTGACGACAGAAATAATTCACCCCTCCACTTT.

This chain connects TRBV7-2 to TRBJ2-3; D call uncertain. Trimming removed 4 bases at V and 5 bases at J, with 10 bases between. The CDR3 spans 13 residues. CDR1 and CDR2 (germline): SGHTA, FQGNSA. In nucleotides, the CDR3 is TGTGCCAGCAGCTCCCCCCCGGGAGATACGCAGTATTTT. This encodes CASSSPPGDTQYF.